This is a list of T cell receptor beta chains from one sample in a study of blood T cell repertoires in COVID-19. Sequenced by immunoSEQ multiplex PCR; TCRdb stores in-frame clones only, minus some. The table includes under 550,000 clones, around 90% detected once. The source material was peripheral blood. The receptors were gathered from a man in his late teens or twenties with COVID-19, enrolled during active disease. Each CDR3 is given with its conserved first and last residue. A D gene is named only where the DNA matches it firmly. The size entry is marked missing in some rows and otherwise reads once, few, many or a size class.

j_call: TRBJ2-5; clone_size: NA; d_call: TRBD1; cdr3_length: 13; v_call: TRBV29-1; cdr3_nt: TGCAGCGTCCGGACAGGGGCTGGAGAGACCCAGTACTTC; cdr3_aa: CSVRTGAGETQYF
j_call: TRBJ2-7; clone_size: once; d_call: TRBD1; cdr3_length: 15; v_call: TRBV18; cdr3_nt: TGTGCCAGCTGTCCCGGGACAGGGGAAAACTACGAGCAGTACTTC; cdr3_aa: CASCPGTGENYEQYF
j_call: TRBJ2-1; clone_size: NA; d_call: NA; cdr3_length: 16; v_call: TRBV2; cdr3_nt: TGTGCCAGCAACCGGCCCAGGGCAGAGTCCTACAATGAGCAGTTCTTC; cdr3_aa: CASNRPRAESYNEQFF
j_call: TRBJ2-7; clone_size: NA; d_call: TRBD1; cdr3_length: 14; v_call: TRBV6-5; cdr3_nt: TGTGCCAGCAAAACGGACAGGGGGCTTAACGAGCAGTACTTC; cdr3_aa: CASKTDRGLNEQYF
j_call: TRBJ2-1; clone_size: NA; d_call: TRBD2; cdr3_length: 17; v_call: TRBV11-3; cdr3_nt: TGTGCCAGCAGCTCGGGACTAGCGGGAGCCGAATACAATGAGCAGTTCTTC; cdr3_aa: CASSSGLAGAEYNEQFF
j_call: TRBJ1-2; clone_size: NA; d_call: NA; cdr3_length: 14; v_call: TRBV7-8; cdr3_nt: TGTGCCAGCAGCCGTGACAGCTCAAACTATGGCTACACCTTC; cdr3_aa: CASSRDSSNYGYTF
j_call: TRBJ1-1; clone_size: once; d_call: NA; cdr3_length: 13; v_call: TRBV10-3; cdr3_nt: TGTGCCATCAGGGGGGACTTGAACACTGAAGCTTTCTTT; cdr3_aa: CAIRGDLNTEAFF
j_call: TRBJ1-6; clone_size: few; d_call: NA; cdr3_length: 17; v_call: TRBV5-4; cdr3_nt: TGTGCCAGCAGCCTACAACCGCTGTCAGGGGCGAATTCACCCCTCCACTTT; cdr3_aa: CASSLQPLSGANSPLHF
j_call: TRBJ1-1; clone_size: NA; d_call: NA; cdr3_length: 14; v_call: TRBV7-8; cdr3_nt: TGTGCCAGCAGCTTATTTTCTATGTACACTGAAGCTTTCTTT; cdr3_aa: CASSLFSMYTEAFF
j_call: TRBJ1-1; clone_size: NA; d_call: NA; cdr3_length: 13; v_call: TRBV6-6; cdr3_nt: TGTGCCAGCAGTCCCACCAGGAACACTGAAGCTTTCTTT; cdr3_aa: CASSPTRNTEAFF
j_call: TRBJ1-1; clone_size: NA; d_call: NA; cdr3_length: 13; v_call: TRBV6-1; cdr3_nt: TGTGCCAGCAGTGACAGATATAACACTGAAGCTTTCTTT; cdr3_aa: CASSDRYNTEAFF
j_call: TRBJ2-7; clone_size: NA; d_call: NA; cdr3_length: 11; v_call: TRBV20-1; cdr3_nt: TGCAGTGCCCGAGAGGATGGTGAGCAGTACTTC; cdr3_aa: CSAREDGEQYF
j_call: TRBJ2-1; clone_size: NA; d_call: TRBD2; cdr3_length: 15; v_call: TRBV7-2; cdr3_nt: TGTGCCAGCGAGAATAGCGGGGGAGGATACAATGAGCAGTTCTTC; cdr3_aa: CASENSGGGYNEQFF
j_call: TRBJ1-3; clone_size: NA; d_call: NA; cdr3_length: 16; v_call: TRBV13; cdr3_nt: TGTGCCAGCAGCTTAGTAACTACGTCCTCTGGAAACACCATATATTTT; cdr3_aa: CASSLVTTSSGNTIYF
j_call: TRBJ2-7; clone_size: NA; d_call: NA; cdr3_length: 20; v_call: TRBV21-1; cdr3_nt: TGTGCCAGCAGCATGGTGGGGGCTTTAAAATTCAATAGCAACTCCTACGAGCAGTACTTC; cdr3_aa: CASSMVGALKFNSNSYEQYF
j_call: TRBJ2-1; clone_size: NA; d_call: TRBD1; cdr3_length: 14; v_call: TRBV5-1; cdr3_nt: TGCGCCAGCAGCACCGGGACAGGGGGCAATGAGCAGTTCTTC; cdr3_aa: CASSTGTGGNEQFF
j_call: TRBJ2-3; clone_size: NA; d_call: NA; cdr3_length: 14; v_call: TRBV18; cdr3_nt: TGTGCCAGCTCCCATCGGGACTCCACAGATACGCAGTATTTT; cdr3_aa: CASSHRDSTDTQYF
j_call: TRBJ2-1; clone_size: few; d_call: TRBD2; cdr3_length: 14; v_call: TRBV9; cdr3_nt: TGTGCCAGCAGCGTTGGTAGCGGGAGCCATGAGCAGTTCTTC; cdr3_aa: CASSVGSGSHEQFF
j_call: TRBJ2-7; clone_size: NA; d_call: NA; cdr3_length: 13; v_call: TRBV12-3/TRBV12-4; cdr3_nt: TGTGCCAGCACCTATTCGGGAACATACGAGCAGTACTTC; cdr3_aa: CASTYSGTYEQYF
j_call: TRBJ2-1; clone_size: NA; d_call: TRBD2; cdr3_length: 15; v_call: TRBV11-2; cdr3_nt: TGTGCCAGCAGCACCGGGACTAGCGGGTATCATGAGCAGTTCTTC; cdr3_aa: CASSTGTSGYHEQFF
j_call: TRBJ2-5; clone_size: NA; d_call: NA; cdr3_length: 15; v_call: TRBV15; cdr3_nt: TGTGCCACCAGCAGAGGGAGTTCAGGGAAAGAGACCCAGTACTTC; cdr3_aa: CATSRGSSGKETQYF
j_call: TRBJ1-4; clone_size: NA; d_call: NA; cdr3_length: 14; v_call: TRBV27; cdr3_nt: TGTGCCAGCAGTTTACGTGCAACTAATGAAAAACTGTTTTTT; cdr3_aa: CASSLRATNEKLFF
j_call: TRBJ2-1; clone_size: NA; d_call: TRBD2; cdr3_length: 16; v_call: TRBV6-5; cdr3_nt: TGTGCCAGCAGTTACCCCACTAGCGGGGGTTCCGATAAGCAGTTCTTC; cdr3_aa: CASSYPTSGGSDKQFF
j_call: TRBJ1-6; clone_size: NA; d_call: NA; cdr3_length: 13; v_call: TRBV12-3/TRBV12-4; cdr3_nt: TGTGCCAGCAGTTACTCCCTTAATTCACCCCTCCACTTT; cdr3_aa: CASSYSLNSPLHF
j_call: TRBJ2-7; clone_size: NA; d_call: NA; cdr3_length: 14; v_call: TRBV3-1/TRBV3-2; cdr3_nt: TGTGCCAGCAGCCAGGAGGACTACGGGTACGAGCAGTACTTC; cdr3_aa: CASSQEDYGYEQYF
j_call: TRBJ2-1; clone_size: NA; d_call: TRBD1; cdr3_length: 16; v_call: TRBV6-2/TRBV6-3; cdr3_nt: TGTGCCAGCAGTCCCAACCGGGACAGGGGCTACAATGAGCAGTTCTTC; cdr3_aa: CASSPNRDRGYNEQFF
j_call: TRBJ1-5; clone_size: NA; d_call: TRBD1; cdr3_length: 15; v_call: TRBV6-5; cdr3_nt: TGTGCCAGCAGTAACAGGGGAGGAAGGAATCAGCCCCAGCATTTT; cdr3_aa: CASSNRGGRNQPQHF
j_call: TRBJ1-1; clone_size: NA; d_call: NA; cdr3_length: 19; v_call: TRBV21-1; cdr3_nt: TGTGCCAGCAGCAAAGAGGGAACAGGGGGTAGGGGGGTGAACACTGAAGCTTTCTTT; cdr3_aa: CASSKEGTGGRGVNTEAFF
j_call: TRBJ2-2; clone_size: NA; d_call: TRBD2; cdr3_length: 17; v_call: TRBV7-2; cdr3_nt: TGTGCCAGCAGCTCCCCACGTGGGGGGGGGTATACCGGGGAGCTGTTTTTT; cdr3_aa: CASSSPRGGGYTGELFF
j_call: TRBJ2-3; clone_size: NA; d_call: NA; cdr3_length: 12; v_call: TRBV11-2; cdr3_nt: TGTGCCAGCAGCTCCACAGCAGATACGCAGTATTTT; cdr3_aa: CASSSTADTQYF
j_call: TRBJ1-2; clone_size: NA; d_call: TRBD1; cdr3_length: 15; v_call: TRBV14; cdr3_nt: TGTGCCAGCAGCCAAGATGGGGGACAGGGGGCCGGCTACACCTTC; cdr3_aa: CASSQDGGQGAGYTF
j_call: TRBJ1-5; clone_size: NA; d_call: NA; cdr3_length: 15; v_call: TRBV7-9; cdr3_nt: TGTGCCAGCAGCCACACGGCTCAGGGGAGTCAGCCCCAGCATTTT; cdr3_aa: CASSHTAQGSQPQHF
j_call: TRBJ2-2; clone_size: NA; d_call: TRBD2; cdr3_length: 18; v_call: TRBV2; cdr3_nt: TGTGCCAGCAGTGTGGCTAGCGGGAGGGTCAGGAACACCGGGGAGCTGTTTTTT; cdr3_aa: CASSVASGRVRNTGELFF
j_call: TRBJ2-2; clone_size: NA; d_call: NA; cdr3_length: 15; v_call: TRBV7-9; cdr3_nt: TGTGCCAGCAGCCCCGGGACAACGAACACCGGGGAGCTGTTTTTT; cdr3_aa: CASSPGTTNTGELFF
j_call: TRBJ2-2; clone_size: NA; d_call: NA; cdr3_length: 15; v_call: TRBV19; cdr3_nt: TGTGCCAGTTCGCGCGGCCCAGTGAACACCGGGGAGCTGTTTTTT; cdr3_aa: CASSRGPVNTGELFF
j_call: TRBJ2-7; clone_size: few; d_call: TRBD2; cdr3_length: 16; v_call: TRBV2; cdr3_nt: TGTGCCAGCAGACTAGCGGGAGGAGCCGCCGGTTGGGAGCAGTACTTC; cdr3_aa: CASRLAGGAAGWEQYF
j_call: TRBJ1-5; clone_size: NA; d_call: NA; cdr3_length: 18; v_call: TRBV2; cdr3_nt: TGTGCCAGCAGTGGGGGGGTTTTGACGGGAAGGCATAGTCAGCCCCAGCATTTT; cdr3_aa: CASSGGVLTGRHSQPQHF
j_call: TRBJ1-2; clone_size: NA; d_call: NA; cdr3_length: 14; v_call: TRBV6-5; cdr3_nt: TGTGCCAGCAGGGTGGGGGCGGAAAACTATGGCTACACCTTC; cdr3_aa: CASRVGAENYGYTF
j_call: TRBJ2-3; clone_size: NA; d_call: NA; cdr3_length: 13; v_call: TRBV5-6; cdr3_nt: TGTGCCAGCAGCTCGGACAGGGAGGGTACGCAGTATTTT; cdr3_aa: CASSSDREGTQYF
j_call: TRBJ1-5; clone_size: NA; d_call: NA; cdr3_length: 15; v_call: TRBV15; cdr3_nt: TGTGCCACCAAGGCCGGAGCCTATAGCAATCAGCCCCAGCATTTT; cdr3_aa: CATKAGAYSNQPQHF
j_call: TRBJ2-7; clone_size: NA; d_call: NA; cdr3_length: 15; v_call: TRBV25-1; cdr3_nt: TGTGCCAGCAGTGAATCTTCTAGCGCGAACTACGAGCAGTACTTC; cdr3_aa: CASSESSSANYEQYF
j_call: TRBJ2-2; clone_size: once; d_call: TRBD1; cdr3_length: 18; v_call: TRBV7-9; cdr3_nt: TGTGCCAGCAGCCTTCCCGGACAGGGGGCTTGGAACACCGGGGAGCTGTTTTTT; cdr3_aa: CASSLPGQGAWNTGELFF
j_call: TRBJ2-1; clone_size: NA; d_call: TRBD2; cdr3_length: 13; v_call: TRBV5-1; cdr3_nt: TGCGCCAGCAGCTGGACTAGCGCCGGTGAGCAGTTCTTC; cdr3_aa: CASSWTSAGEQFF
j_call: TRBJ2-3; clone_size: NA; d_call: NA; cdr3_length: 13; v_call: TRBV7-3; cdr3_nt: TGTGCCAGCAGCTTAATTTCATCCGATACGCAGTATTTT; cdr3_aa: CASSLISSDTQYF
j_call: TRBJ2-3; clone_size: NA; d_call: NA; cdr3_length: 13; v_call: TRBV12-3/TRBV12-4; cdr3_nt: TGTGCCAGCCGAGGGCTCCCAATGGATACGCAGTATTTT; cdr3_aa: CASRGLPMDTQYF
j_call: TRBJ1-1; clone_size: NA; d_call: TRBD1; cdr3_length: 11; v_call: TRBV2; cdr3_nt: TGTGCCAGCAGTGAAGGGACAGGGGCTTTCTTT; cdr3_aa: CASSEGTGAFF
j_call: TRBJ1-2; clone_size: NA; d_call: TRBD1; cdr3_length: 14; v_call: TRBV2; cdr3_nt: TGTGCCAGCAGTGGGGACAGGGGGAACTATGGCTACACCTTC; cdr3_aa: CASSGDRGNYGYTF
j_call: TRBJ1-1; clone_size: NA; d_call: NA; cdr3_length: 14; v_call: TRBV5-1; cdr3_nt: TGCGCCAGCTTTGTGGGCTCTGGTGGCACTGAAGCTTTCTTT; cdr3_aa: CASFVGSGGTEAFF
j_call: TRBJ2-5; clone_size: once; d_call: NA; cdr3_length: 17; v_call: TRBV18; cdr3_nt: TGTGCCAGCTCACGACTCCTGACTGAAGGGGAACAAGAGACCCAGTACTTC; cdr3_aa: CASSRLLTEGEQETQYF
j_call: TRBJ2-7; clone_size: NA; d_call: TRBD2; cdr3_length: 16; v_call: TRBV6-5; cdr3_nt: TGTGCCAGCAGTTACTCCCATTTGGCGGGGGGCTACGAGCAGTACTTC; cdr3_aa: CASSYSHLAGGYEQYF
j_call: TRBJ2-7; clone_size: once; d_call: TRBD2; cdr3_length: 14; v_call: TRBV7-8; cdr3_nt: TGTGCCAGCTCCATAGCGGGAGGGTCCTACGAGCAGTACTTC; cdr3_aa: CASSIAGGSYEQYF
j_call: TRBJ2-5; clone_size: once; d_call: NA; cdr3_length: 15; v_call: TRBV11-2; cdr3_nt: TGTGCCAGCAGCTCCGACAGGCCGCCCTGGGAGACCCAGTACTTC; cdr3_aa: CASSSDRPPWETQYF